This TCR beta chain was recovered during a study of CD8+CD57+ T cells in acquired aplastic anemia. Study background: DNA per sorted CD4+ or CD8+ sample ranged about 0.19 to 30 ug, averaging roughly 3.2 ug.

J was trimmed by 0 bases and V by 5 bases; bases with no gene match: 12. CDR1 and CDR2 (germline): MGHRA, YSYEKL. This CDR3 comprises 18 residues. CD8+CD57+ cell expansion had been shown by flow cytometry in patients chosen for sequencing. The cohort consisted entirely of patients having severe acquired aplastic anemia. Patients had undergone no therapy by the time their blood was sampled. Template material for TCR beta VDJ and CDR3 profiling consisted of genomic DNA. TCRdb re-derived calls from the reads in MiXCR, one entry per CDR3 protein. The sample lists about 120,000 distinct CDR3 sequences, under 65% occurring once.

V usage is TRBV4-1 and J usage is TRBJ2-1, with TRBD2 matching 8 bases. The sequenced sample consisted of sorted CD4+, CD8+, or CD8+CD57+ T cells (not recorded which) from PBMCs. This clonotype was obtained from a human donor with aplastic anemia. CDR3 in DNA: TGCGCCAGCAGCTTGGAGCGGGGGACTATAAACTCCTACAATGAGCAGTTCTTC. Protein: CASSLERGTINSYNEQFF.